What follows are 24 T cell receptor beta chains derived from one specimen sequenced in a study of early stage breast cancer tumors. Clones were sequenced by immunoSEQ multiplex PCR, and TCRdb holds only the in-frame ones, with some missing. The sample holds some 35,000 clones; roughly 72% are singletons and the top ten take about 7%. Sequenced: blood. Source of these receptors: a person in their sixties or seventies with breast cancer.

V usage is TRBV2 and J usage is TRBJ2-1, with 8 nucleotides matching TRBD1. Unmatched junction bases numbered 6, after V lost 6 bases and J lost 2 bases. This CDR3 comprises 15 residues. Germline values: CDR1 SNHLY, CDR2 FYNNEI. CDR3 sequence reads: CASRDRGVPYNEQFF. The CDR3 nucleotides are TGTGCCAGCAGAGACAGGGGAGTACCCTACAATGAGCAGTTCTTC.

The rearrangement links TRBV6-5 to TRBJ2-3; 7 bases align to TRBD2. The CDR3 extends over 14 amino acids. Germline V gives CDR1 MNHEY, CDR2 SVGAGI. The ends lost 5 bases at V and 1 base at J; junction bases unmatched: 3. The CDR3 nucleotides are TGTGCCAGCAGTCTGGGAGGGGGCACAGATACGCAGTATTTT. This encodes CASSLGGGTDTQYF.

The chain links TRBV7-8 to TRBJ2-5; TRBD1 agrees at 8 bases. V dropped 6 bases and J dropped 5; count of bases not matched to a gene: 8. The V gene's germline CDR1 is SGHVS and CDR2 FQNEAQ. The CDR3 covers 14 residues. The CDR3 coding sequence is TGTGCCAGCAGGCCCACAGGGGGTGGGGAGACCCAGTACTTC. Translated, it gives CASRPTGGGETQYF.

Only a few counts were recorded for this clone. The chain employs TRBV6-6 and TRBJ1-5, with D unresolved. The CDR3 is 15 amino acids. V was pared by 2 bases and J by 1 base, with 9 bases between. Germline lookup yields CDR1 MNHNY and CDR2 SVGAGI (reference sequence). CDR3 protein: CASSYLARSNQPQHF. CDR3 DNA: TGTGCCAGCAGTTACCTCGCAAGGAGCAATCAGCCCCAGCATTTT.

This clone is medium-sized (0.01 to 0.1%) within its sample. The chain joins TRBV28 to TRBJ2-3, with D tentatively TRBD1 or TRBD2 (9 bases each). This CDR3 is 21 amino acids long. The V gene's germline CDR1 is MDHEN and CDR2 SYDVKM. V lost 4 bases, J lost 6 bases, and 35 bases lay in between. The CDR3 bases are TGTGCCAGCAGTTCGGAACAGGGGGCGCCAAGGCGGGAGGGAATGGGTGATACGCAGTATTTT. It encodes CASSSEQGAPRREGMGDTQYF.

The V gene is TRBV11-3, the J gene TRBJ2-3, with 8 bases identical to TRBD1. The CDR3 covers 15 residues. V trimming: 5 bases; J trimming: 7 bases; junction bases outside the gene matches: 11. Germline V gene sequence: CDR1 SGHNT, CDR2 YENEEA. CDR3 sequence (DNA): TGTGCCAGCAGCCCACGGACAGGGAAAACCTATACGCAGTATTTT. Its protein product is CASSPRTGKTYTQYF.

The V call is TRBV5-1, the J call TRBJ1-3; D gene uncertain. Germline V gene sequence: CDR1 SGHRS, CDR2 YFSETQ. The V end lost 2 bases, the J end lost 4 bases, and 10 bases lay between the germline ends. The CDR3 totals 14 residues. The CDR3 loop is CASSFSGSGNTIYF. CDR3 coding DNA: TGCGCCAGCAGCTTTTCAGGTTCCGGAAACACCATATATTTT.

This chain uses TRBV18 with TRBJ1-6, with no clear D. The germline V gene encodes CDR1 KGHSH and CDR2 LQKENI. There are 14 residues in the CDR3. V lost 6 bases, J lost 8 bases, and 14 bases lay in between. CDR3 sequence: CASSWWGTDSPLHF. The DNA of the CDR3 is TGTGCCAGCTCCTGGTGGGGTACTGATTCACCCCTCCACTTT.

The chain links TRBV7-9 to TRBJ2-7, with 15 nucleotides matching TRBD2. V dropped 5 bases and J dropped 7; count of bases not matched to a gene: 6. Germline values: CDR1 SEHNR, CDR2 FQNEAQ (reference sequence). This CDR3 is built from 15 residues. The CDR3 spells CASSPWTSGRGEQYF. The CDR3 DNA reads TGTGCCAGCAGCCCCTGGACTAGCGGGAGGGGAGAGCAGTACTTC.

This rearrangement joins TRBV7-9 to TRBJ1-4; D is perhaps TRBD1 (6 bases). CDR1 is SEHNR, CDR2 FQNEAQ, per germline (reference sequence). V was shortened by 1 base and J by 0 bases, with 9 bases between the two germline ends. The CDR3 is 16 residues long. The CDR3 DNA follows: TGTGCCAGCAGCTTAGGGGAGGGGGCAACTAATGAAAAACTGTTTTTT. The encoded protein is CASSLGEGATNEKLFF.

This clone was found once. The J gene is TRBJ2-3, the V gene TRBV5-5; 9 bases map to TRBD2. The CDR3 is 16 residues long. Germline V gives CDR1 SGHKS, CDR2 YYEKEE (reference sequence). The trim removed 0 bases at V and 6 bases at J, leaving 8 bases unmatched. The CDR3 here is CASSLAWSGGRDTQYF. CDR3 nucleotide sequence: TGTGCCAGCAGCTTGGCCTGGAGCGGGGGGAGGGATACGCAGTATTTT.

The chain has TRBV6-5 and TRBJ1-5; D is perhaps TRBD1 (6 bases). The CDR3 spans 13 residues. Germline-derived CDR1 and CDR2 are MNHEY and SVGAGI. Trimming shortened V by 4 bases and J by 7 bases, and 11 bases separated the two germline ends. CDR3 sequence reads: CASSSDSSQPQHF. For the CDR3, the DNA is TGTGCCAGCAGTTCGGACAGTAGCCAGCCCCAGCATTTT.

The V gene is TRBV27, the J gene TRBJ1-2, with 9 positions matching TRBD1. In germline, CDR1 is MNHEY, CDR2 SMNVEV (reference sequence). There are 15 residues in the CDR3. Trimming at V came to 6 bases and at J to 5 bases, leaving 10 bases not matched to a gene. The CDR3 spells CASRRQGGATYGYTF. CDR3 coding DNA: TGTGCCAGCAGGCGACAGGGGGGGGCTACTTATGGCTACACCTTC.

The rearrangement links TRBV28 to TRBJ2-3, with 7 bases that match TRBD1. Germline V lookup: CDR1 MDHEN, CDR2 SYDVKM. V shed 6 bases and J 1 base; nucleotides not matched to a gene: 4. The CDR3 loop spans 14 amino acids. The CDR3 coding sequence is TGTGCCAGCAGACCTACAGGGGGCACAGATACGCAGTATTTT. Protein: CASRPTGGTDTQYF.

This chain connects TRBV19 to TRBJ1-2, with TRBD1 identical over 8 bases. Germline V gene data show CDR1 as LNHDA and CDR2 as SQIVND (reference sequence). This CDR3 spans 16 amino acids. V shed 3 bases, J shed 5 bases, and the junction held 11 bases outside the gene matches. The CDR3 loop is CASSMARTGKAYGYTF. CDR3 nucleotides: TGTGCCAGTAGTATGGCCCGGACAGGGAAAGCATATGGCTACACCTTC.

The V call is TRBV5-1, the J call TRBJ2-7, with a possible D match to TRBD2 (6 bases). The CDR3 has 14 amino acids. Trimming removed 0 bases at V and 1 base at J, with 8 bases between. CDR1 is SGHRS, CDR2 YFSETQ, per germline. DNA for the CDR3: TGCGCCAGCAGCTTGGGTGGGGGGTCCTACGAGCAGTACTTC. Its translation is CASSLGGGSYEQYF.

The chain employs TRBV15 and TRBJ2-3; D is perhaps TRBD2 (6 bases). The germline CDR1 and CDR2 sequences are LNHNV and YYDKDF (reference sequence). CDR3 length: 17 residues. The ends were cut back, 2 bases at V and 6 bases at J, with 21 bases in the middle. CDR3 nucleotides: TGTGCCACCAGCAGATGGGGGGACGGCGGCGAAGGCGATACGCAGTATTTT. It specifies CATSRWGDGGEGDTQYF.

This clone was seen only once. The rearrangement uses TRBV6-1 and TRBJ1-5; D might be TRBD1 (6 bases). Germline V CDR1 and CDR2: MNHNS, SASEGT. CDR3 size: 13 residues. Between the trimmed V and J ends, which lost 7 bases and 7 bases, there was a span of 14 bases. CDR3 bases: TGTGCCAGCACATGGGGGGCGGAACAGCCCCAGCATTTT. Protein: CASTWGAEQPQHF.

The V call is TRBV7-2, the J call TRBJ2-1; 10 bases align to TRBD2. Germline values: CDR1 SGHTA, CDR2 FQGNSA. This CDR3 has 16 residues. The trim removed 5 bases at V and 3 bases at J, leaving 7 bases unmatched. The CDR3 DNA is TGTGCCAGCAGCGTAAAACAGCGGGAGGGCTACAATGAGCAGTTCTTC. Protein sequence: CASSVKQREGYNEQFF.

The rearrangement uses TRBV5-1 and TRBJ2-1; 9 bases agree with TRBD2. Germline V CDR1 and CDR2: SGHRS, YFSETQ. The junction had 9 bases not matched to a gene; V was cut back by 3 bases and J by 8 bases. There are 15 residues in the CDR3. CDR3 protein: CASSSVAGALHEQFF. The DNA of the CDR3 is TGCGCCAGCAGCTCGGTAGCGGGAGCCTTACATGAGCAGTTCTTC.

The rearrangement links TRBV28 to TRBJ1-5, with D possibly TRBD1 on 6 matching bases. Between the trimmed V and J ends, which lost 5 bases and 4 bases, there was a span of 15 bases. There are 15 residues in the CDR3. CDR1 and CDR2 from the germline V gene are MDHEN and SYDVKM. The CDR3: CASSLGGGRNQPQHF. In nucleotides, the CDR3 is TGTGCCAGCAGTCTAGGGGGGGGCCGGAATCAGCCCCAGCATTTT.

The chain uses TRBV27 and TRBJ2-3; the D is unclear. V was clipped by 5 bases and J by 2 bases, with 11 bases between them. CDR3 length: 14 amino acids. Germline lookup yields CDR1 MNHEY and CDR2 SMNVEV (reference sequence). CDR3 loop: CASSRRAFTDTQYF. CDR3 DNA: TGTGCCAGCAGTCGAAGGGCTTTCACAGATACGCAGTATTTT.

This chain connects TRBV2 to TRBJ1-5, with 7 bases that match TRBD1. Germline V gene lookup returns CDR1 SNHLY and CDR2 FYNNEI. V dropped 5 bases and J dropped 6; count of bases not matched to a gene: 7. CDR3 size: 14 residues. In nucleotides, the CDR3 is TGTGCCAGCAGTCGACAGGGACGAGGTCAGCCCCAGCATTTT. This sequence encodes CASSRQGRGQPQHF.

The CDR3 region is CSARDNGEQFF. DNA for the CDR3: TGCAGTGCTAGAGATAACGGTGAGCAGTTCTTC. J is TRBJ2-1 and V is TRBV20-1; D is unresolved. Germline lookup yields CDR1 DFQATT and CDR2 SNEGSKA (reference sequence). This CDR3 spans 11 amino acids. V lost 0 bases and J 9 bases, leaving 6 bases between the germline ends.